These 25 T cell receptor beta chains originate from one sample sequenced in a study of tissue T cells after allogeneic stem cell transplantation. This table comes from immunoSEQ multiplex PCR, and its TCRdb copy is limited to in-frame clones, with some not included. Altogether over 6,000 clones are present, less than 65% being singletons, with the ten largest covering less than 9%. As for time point: mouse harvest day 7 after allogeneic transplant. Mouse grafts combined 10^7 T-cell-depleted bone marrow cells with 10^6 splenic CD5+ T cells. The sequencing input was gut tissue. The source is a female BALB/c mouse given C57BL/6 T cells with graft-versus-host disease after an allogeneic hematopoietic cell transplant.

This clone was observed a few times. Mouse names are used for the genes. Read coverage stops 1 residue before the CDR3 terminus; the germline J gene supplies the remainder. The chain employs TRBV23 and TRBJ1-5; the D call in the table, TRBD1, was not verified against the DNA. Germline loops: CDR1 KGHTA, CDR2 FQNQQP. The CDR3 covers 13 residues. CDR3 DNA, as far as it was read: TGCTCCAGCAGTCAAAGGGACAGCCAGGCTCCGCTT. Protein sequence: CSSSQRDSQAPL. The entire CDR3 protein reads CSSSQRDSQAPLF.

About this clone itself: Here the gene names and germline are mouse. The read stops 1 residue short of the end of the CDR3; the missing end is completed from the germline J gene. Other DNA sequences within the sample encode an identical CDR3. The chain has TRBV26 and TRBJ1-1; D is undetermined. This CDR3 contains 13 residues. The V and J ends lost 1 base and 1 base respectively, with 4 bases between them. Germline V gives CDR1 KGHPV, CDR2 FQNQEV (reference sequence). This CDR3 reads CASSLWGNTEVFF. Incomplete CDR3 DNA: TGTGCCAGCAGTCTGTGGGGGAACACAGAAGTCTTC.

About this clone itself: Gene names and germline refer to mouse. The read terminates 1 residue ahead of where the CDR3 ends, so the germline J gene completes it. J is TRBJ2-7 and V is TRBV23. CDR1 KGHTA and CDR2 FQNQQP come from the germline V gene. This CDR3 has 13 amino acids. CDR3 amino acids: CSSSQSESYEQYF. The sequenced CDR3 bases are TGCTCCAGCAGTCAATCAGAGAGTTATGAACAGTAC.

This clone is termed medium-sized (0.01 to 0.1%). The gene symbols are mouse symbols. The read halts 1 residue ahead of the CDR3 end, with the missing end drawn from the germline J gene. This chain joins TRBV31 and TRBJ2-7; TRBD2 matches 9 bases. The trim removed 0 bases at V and 3 bases at J, leaving 3 bases unmatched. Looked up from germline, CDR1 is GKSSPN and CDR2 is SITVG. The CDR3 sequence is 14 residues long. The CDR3 DNA, read in part, is TGTGCCTGGAGTCTAGGGACTGGGATCTATGAACAGTAC. Translation: CAWSLGTGIYEQY. The complete CDR3 protein is CAWSLGTGIYEQYF.

Of note for this clone: The listed genes are named as in mouse. The read terminates 1 residue ahead of where the CDR3 ends, so the germline J gene completes it. The chain carries TRBV3 and TRBJ2-7, with D hard to call. Germline V CDR1 and CDR2: SNHLY, FYNGKV (reference sequence). The germline V and J ends were trimmed by 3 bases and 0 bases, with 3 bases remaining between them. The CDR3 is 12 residues long. The DNA read from the CDR3 is TGTGCCAGCAGCTTTAGCTCCTATGAACAGTAC. This encodes CASSFSSYEQY. The full CDR3 protein reads CASSFSSYEQYF. Looking up the rest from reference TRBV3 and TRBJ2-7 gives the full variable domain: GPKVLQIPSHQIIDMGQMVTLNCDPVSNHLYFYWYKQILGQQMEFLVNFYNGKVMEKSKLFKDQFSVERPDGSYFTLKIQPTALEDSAVYFCASSFSSYEQYFGPGTRLTVL.

Comments on this clone: Gene names follow the mouse nomenclature. The read falls 1 residue short of the CDR3 end, and the missing part is taken from the germline J gene. The chain joins TRBV23 to TRBJ1-3; TRBD1, as called in the table, went unchecked against the DNA. In germline, CDR1 is KGHTA, CDR2 FQNQQP. The CDR3 totals 15 residues. CDR3 DNA, as far as it was read: TGCTCCAGCAGGCGGACATCCTCTTCTGGAAATACGCTCTAT. It encodes CSSRRTSSSGNTLY. The entire CDR3 protein is CSSRRTSSSGNTLYF.

With regard to this clone: Genes here carry mouse names. The CDR3 end is not reached by the read, which stops 1 residue before it; the germline J gene fills it in. V and J are TRBV26 and TRBJ1-2, with D possibly matching TRBD1 (5 bases). The CDR3 consists of 15 residues. Trimming took off 4 bases at V and 0 bases at J, with 12 bases between the two ends. Germline lookup yields CDR1 KGHPV and CDR2 FQNQEV (reference sequence). The CDR3 is CASSPLGTANSDYTF. The part of the CDR3 DNA that was read is TGTGCCAGCAGTCCCCTCGGGACGGCAAACTCCGACTACACC.

This clone turned up a few times. The gene names here belong to mouse. The read ends 1 residue early relative to the CDR3; the germline J gene fills the gap. This chain joins TRBV24 and TRBJ1-2; possibly TRBD1 for D (5 bases). The CDR3 is 14 residues long. Germline CDR1 reads KGHTA; CDR2 reads FRNEEI. The ends were cut back, 6 bases at V and 0 bases at J, with 11 bases in the middle. The CDR3 reads CASSTGTTNSDYTF. The sequenced part of the CDR3 DNA is TGTGCCAGCAGCACCGGGACTACAAACTCCGACTACACC.

On this clone itself: The genes are named according to mouse. Incomplete CDR3 DNA: TGTGCCAGCAGCCCTGACAGGGGGGGCACAGAAGTCTTC. Translation gives CASSPDRGGTEVF. The whole CDR3 protein is CASSPDRGGTEVFF. V and J are TRBV3 and TRBJ1-1; 9 positions match TRBD1. The sequenced fragment ends 1 residue before the CDR3 boundary, so the rest is inferred from the germline J gene. Germline assignment: CDR1 SNHLY and CDR2 FYNGKV (reference sequence). Trimming took 5 bases from V and 4 from J; bases not matched to a gene: 5. The CDR3 has 14 residues.

Details on this clone: Here the gene names and germline are mouse. The read ends 1 residue shy of where the CDR3 ends; the end is completed using the germline J gene. This chain uses TRBV26 with TRBJ1-4; 9 nucleotides align to TRBD1. Germline CDR1 reads KGHPV; CDR2 reads FQNQEV (reference sequence). There are 13 residues in the CDR3. The J segment lost 7 bases and the V segment lost 6 bases, leaving 3 bases of the junction unmatched. The covered CDR3 bases are TGTGCCAGCAGCCGGGACAGGGCCGAAAGATTATTT. Residues: CASSRDRAERLF. The full CDR3 protein is CASSRDRAERLFF.

This clone was recorded a few times. Genes here carry mouse names. From the germline J gene comes the end of the CDR3, since the read stops 1 residue before it. The V gene is TRBV26, the J gene TRBJ2-7; D call uncertain. The CDR3 runs 12 residues. Looked up from germline, CDR1 is KGHPV and CDR2 is FQNQEV (reference sequence). With 3 bases removed from V and 4 bases from J, the gap between germline ends came to 7 bases. CDR3 bases read: TGTGCCAGCAGTCTAACTTTTTATGAACAGTAC. Residues: CASSLTFYEQY. The full CDR3 protein reads CASSLTFYEQYF.

About this clone itself: Genes and germline come from the mouse. The read terminates 1 residue before the CDR3 end, so the remaining end is supplied by the germline J gene. V is TRBV26 and J is TRBJ2-7; D remains ambiguous. Trimming cost V 2 bases and J 0 bases, with 8 bases left between them. The CDR3 is made up of 14 amino acids. Germline CDR1 KGHPV, CDR2 FQNQEV (reference sequence). The CDR3 DNA, read in part, is TGTGCCAGCAGTCTGGCACAGTTCTCCTATGAACAGTAC. Translated, it gives CASSLAQFSYEQY. The full-length CDR3 reads as CASSLAQFSYEQYF.

A few counts support this clone. Gene labels here are mouse ones. The CDR3 end is not reached by the read, which stops 1 residue before it; the germline J gene fills it in. The chain combines TRBV12-2 with TRBJ2-5; the D gene is possibly TRBD1 (6 bases). The CDR3 extends over 15 amino acids. CDR1 is SGHLS and CDR2 is HYDKME in the germline V gene. V was clipped by 4 bases and J by 0 bases, with 13 bases between them. CDR3 sequence reads: CASSRDTFNQDTQYF. The sequenced CDR3 bases are TGTGCCAGCTCCCGGGACACCTTTAACCAAGACACCCAGTAC.

In regard to this clone: These gene names are mouse names. Read data end 1 residue before the CDR3 end; the end is taken from the germline J gene. The J gene is TRBJ2-7, the V gene TRBV24; 10 bases are shared with TRBD2. The CDR3 runs 14 residues. Germline CDR1 and CDR2: KGHTA and FRNEEI. Losses at the gene ends were 1 base for V and 6 bases for J; bases not matched to a gene: 3. CDR3 in amino acids: CASSLLDWGFEQYF. The sequenced part of the CDR3 DNA is TGTGCCAGCAGTCTGTTGGACTGGGGGTTTGAACAGTAC.

Remarks on this clone: Gene and germline names: mouse. The read ends 1 residue before the CDR3 terminus; that terminus is restored from the germline J gene. The chain recombines TRBV24 with TRBJ1-6, with 7 bases fitting TRBD1. TRBJ1-6 is flagged as an ORF with uncertain function. Germline values: CDR1 KGHTA, CDR2 FRNEEI. V was pared by 6 bases and J by 0 bases, with 2 bases of the junction left unmatched. This CDR3 is built from 15 residues. The CDR3 spells CASRTGVSYNSPLYF. Incomplete CDR3 DNA: TGTGCCAGCAGAACAGGGGTTTCCTATAATTCGCCCCTCTAC.

This clone was seen a single time. Any gene name here is a mouse gene name. From the germline J gene comes the end of the CDR3, since the read stops 1 residue before it. The J gene is TRBJ2-7, the V gene TRBV17, with 8 bases identical to TRBD2. Per germline, CDR1 MNHDT and CDR2 YYDKIL. This CDR3 is built from 16 residues. J was trimmed by 3 bases and V by 0 bases; bases with no gene match: 7. The CDR3 loop reads CASSRDWGVAGYEQYF. The CDR3 bases that were read are TGTGCTAGCAGTAGAGACTGGGGGGTCGCGGGCTATGAACAGTAC. The variable domain in full, with the rest retrieved from reference TRBV17 and TRBJ2-7, is DTTVKQNPRYKLARVGKPVNLICSQTMNHDTMYWYQKKPNQAPKLLLFYYDKILNREADTFEKFQSSRPNNSFCSLYIGSAGLEYSAMYLCASSRDWGVAGYEQYFGPGTRLTVL.

This clone was picked up one time. These gene names are mouse names. The DNA ends 1 residue before the CDR3 does, and the rest of the CDR3 is filled in from the germline J gene. This chain connects TRBV26 to TRBJ1-1; no definite D call. The length of the CDR3 is 12 residues. Trimming removed 2 bases from V and 1 base from J, with 2 bases in between. Per the germline V gene, CDR1 is KGHPV and CDR2 is FQNQEV (reference sequence). CDR3 in amino acids: CASSLGNTEVFF. CDR3 DNA, as far as it was read: TGTGCCAGCAGTCTGGGGAACACAGAAGTCTTC.

The table lists this clone with a few counts. These gene names are mouse names. The read halts 1 residue ahead of the CDR3 end, with the missing end drawn from the germline J gene. Within the sample, other DNA sequences also encode this same CDR3. The rearrangement joins TRBV26 to TRBJ2-7, with 8 bases lining up with TRBD2. The CDR3 length is 14 residues. The junction had 0 bases not matched to a gene; V was cut back by 0 bases and J by 2 bases. Germline V gives CDR1 KGHPV, CDR2 FQNQEV (reference sequence). CDR3 DNA (partial): TGTGCCAGCAGTCTGTCGGGGGGGCCCTATGAACAGTAC. It codes for CASSLSGGPYEQY. The CDR3, in full, reads CASSLSGGPYEQYF.

On this clone itself: Gene names are the mouse ones. The CDR3 end falls 1 residue outside the read, so it is completed with the germline J gene. The chain recombines TRBV4 with TRBJ2-1; 11 nucleotides agree with TRBD2. With 5 bases clipped from V and 2 bases from J, the junction kept 5 bases outside the gene matches. Germline-derived CDR1 and CDR2 are LGHDT and YNNKQL (reference sequence). CDR3 size: 16 residues. The DNA read from the CDR3 is TGTGCCAGCAGCCCAGACTGGGGGGGGGACTATGCTGAGCAGTTC. Its protein is CASSPDWGGDYAEQF. The entire CDR3 protein reads CASSPDWGGDYAEQFF. Full variable domain (remainder filled in from reference TRBV4 and TRBJ2-1): ETAVFQTPNYHVTQVGNEVSFNCKQTLGHDTMYWYKQDSKKLLKIMFSYNNKQLIVNETVPRRFSPQSSDKAHLNLRIKSVEPEDSAVYLCASSPDWGGDYAEQFFGPGTRLTVL.

On this clone itself: These gene names are mouse names. The sequenced fragment ends 1 residue before the CDR3 boundary, so the rest is inferred from the germline J gene. The chain is built from TRBV26 and TRBJ2-4; 9 nucleotides agree with TRBD2. CDR1 and CDR2 from the germline V gene are KGHPV and FQNQEV (reference sequence). The CDR3 runs to 14 residues. J was trimmed by 6 bases and V by 3 bases; bases with no gene match: 4. The CDR3 loop reads CASSLALGGNTLYF. The DNA read from the CDR3 is TGTGCCAGCAGTCTTGCACTGGGGGGCAACACCTTGTAC.

As for this clone: The germline gene is not matched at one end of the junction; a read error may be the cause. Mouse gene names apply. Read data end 1 residue before the CDR3 end; the end is taken from the germline J gene. This rearrangement joins TRBV3 to TRBJ2-2; D is perhaps TRBD1 (6 bases). CDR1 and CDR2 (germline): SNHLY, FYNGKV (reference sequence). The CDR3 sequence is 14 residues long. The covered CDR3 bases are TGTGCCAGCAGGTCCAGGGGTGGCACCGAGCAGCTCTAC. It encodes CASRSRGGTEQLY. In full, the CDR3 is CASRSRGGTEQLYF.

On this clone: Gene names denote mouse genes. Coverage ceases 1 residue before the CDR3 finishes, and the germline J gene fills in the end. V usage is TRBV3 and J usage is TRBJ2-7; D uncertain. V gave up 0 bases and J gave up 0 bases, with 12 bases separating them. The CDR3 runs to 16 residues. Germline assignment: CDR1 SNHLY and CDR2 FYNGKV (reference sequence). The CDR3 is CASSLALGRSSYEQYF. The sequenced CDR3 bases are TGTGCCAGCAGCTTAGCGCTCGGGAGGAGCTCCTATGAACAGTAC.

A few counts support this clone. The listed genes are named as in mouse. The CDR3 goes on 1 residue after the read ends, and that part is filled in from the germline J gene. V gene TRBV3 combines with J gene TRBJ1-3; 7 positions match TRBD1. This CDR3 is built from 14 residues. The V gene's germline CDR1 is SNHLY and CDR2 FYNGKV (reference sequence). The J segment lost 4 bases and the V segment lost 4 bases, leaving 4 bases of the junction unmatched. The CDR3 loop is CASSSTGRGNTLYF. The covered CDR3 bases are TGTGCCAGCAGCTCGACAGGGAGAGGAAATACGCTCTAT. Using reference TRBV3 and TRBJ1-3 for the parts outside the CDR3, the full variable domain is GPKVLQIPSHQIIDMGQMVTLNCDPVSNHLYFYWYKQILGQQMEFLVNFYNGKVMEKSKLFKDQFSVERPDGSYFTLKIQPTALEDSAVYFCASSSTGRGNTLYFGEGSRLIVV.

There are a few counts of this clone. Gene names follow the mouse nomenclature. The DNA read from the CDR3 is TGTGCCAGCAGCTTCCTGGGGGGTTATGCTGAGCAGTTC. Its translation is CASSFLGGYAEQF. The complete CDR3 sequence is CASSFLGGYAEQFF. The chain links TRBV4 to TRBJ2-1, with 8 positions matching TRBD2. Read sequence stops 1 residue before the CDR3 end, and the germline J gene provides the missing end. With V trimmed by 4 bases and J by 4 bases, 3 bases remained unmatched. The CDR3 covers 14 residues. Germline V lookup: CDR1 LGHDT, CDR2 YNNKQL (reference sequence).

Turning to this clone: The genes and germline here are from mouse. The read terminates 1 residue ahead of where the CDR3 ends, so the germline J gene completes it. This chain connects TRBV23 to TRBJ2-4; the table's D call of TRBD2 was not tested on the DNA. CDR3 length equals 16 residues. CDR1 and CDR2 from the germline V gene are KGHTA and FQNQQP. The part of the CDR3 DNA that was read is TGCTCCAGCAGTCCGGGACTGGGGGGGTCTCAAAACACCTTGTAC. This encodes CSSSPGLGGSQNTLY. The entire CDR3 reads CSSSPGLGGSQNTLYF.